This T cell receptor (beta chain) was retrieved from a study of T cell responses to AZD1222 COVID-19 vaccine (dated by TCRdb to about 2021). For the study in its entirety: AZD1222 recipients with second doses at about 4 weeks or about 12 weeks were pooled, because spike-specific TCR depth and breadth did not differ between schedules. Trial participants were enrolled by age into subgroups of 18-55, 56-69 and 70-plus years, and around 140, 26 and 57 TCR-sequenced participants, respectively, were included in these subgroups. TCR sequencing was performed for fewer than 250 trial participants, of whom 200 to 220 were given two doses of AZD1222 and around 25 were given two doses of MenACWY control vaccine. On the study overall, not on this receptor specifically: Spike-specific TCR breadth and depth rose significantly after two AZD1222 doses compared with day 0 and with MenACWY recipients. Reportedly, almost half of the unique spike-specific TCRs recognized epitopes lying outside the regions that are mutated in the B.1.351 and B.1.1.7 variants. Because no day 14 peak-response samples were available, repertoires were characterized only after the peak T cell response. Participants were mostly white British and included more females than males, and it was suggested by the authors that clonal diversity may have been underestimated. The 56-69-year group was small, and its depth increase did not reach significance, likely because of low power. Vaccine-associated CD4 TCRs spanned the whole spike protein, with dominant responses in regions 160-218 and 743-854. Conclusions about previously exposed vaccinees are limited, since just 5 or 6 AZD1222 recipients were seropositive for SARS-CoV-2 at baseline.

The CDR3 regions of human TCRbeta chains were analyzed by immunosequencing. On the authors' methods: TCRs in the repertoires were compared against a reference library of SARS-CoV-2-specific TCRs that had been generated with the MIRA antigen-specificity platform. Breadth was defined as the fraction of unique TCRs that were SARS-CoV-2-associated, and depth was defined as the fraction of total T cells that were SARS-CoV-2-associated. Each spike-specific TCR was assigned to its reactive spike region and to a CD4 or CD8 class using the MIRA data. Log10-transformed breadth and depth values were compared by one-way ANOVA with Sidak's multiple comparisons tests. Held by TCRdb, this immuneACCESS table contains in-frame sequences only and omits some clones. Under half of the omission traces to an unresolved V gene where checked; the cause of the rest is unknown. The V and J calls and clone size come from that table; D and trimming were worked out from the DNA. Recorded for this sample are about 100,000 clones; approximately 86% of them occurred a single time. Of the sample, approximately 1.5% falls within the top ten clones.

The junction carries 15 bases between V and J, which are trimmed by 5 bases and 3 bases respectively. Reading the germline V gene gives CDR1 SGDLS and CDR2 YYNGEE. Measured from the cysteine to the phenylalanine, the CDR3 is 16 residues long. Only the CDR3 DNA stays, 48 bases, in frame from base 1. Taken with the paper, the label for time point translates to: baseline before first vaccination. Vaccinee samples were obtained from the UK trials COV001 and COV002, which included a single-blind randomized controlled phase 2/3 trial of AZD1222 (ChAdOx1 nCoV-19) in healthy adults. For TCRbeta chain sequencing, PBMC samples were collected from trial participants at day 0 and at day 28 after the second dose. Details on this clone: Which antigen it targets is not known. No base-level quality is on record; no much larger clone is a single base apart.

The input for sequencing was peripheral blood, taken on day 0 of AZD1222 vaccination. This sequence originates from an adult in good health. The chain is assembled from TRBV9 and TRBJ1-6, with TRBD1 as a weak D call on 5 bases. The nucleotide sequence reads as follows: TGTGCCAGCAGTAAAACAGGCGAACTCTATAATTCACCCCTCCACTTT. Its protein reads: CASSKTGELYNSPLHF.